The sequence of this T cell receptor beta chain was determined in a study of shared clonotypes between healthy human individuals. TCRdb keeps only in-frame clones here, not all; method: immunoSEQ multiplex PCR. The sample includes fewer than 650,000 clones, around 81% of them seen just once. Sequenced material: PBMCs. The receptor comes from a woman in her thirties or forties in good health. Some clones in this sample may be carry-over from other donors' samples.

CDR3 sequence: CASSRRPGQGNEKLFF. The CDR3 DNA follows: TGTGCCAGCAGTAGGCGACCGGGACAGGGTAATGAAAAACTGTTTTTT. The V and J genes are TRBV6-6 and TRBJ1-4, with 9 bases lining up with TRBD1. V trimming: 5 bases; J trimming: 4 bases; junction bases outside the gene matches: 8. The germline V gene encodes CDR1 MNHNY and CDR2 SVGAGI (reference sequence). CDR3 length: 16 amino acids.